Each of the 20 T cell receptor beta chains below was sequenced from the same sample in a study of CD8 T cells in ankylosing spondylitis. Each CDR3 protein is one row after TCRdb ran MiXCR on the 5' RACE reads. The repertoire has 180,000 or so distinct CDR3 sequences, around 10% of them found once; the top ten carry almost 30%. Sequencing was carried out using blood, either unsorted or a sorted T cell fraction (not recorded which). The receptors here all came from a male donor with ankylosing spondylitis or in good health (not recorded which).

This clonotype was detected many times. V is TRBV12-3 or TRBV12-4 and J is TRBJ2-5; unclear D gene. The CDR3 is 12 residues long. Between the trimmed V and J ends, which lost 5 bases and 9 bases, there was a span of 13 bases. The CDR3 DNA reads as TGTGCCAGCAGTCCCGGTTCGTCGGCCCAGTACTTC. This codes for CASSPGSSAQYF.

This clonotype has ten or more counts. V and J are TRBV9 and TRBJ1-2; 7 positions agree with TRBD1. The germline gives CDR1 SGDLS, CDR2 YYNGEE. After removal of 7 bases from V and 4 bases from J, the junction contained 19 bases not matched to a gene. CDR3 length: 17 residues. CDR3 sequence (DNA): TGTGCCAGCGGACCTGCACTCATTACAGGGGAATTCTATGGCTACACCTTC. Translated: CASGPALITGEFYGYTF. The full variable domain, completed using reference TRBV9 and TRBJ1-2, is DSGVTQTPKHLITATGQRVTLRCSPRSGDLSVYWYQQSLDQGLQFLIQYYNGEERAKGNILERFSAQQFPDLHSELNLSSLELGDSALYFCASGPALITGEFYGYTFGSGTRLTVV.

CDR3 sequence (DNA): TGCAGTGCCGGGGGGGGGAAAAACATTCAGTACTTC. Encoded protein: CSAGGGKNIQYF. This chain uses TRBV20-1 with TRBJ2-4; 8 bases agree with TRBD2. The CDR3 contains 12 residues. Germline values: CDR1 DFQATT, CDR2 SNEGSKA (reference sequence). With V trimmed by 6 bases and J by 4 bases, 2 bases remained unmatched.

This clonotype was recorded a few times. J is TRBJ2-3 and V is TRBV28; TRBD2 aligns across 7 bases. The CDR3 contains 15 residues. The V gene end was trimmed by 2 bases and the J gene end by 6 bases; junction bases not matched to a gene: 8. Per the germline V gene, CDR1 is MDHEN and CDR2 is SYDVKM. CDR3: CASSLPYLRGDTQYF. In DNA form, the CDR3 reads TGTGCCAGCAGTTTACCCTACTTGCGGGGGGATACGCAGTATTTT. The full variable domain, its missing parts supplied by reference TRBV28 and TRBJ2-3, is DVKVTQSSRYLVKRTGEKVFLECVQDMDHENMFWYRQDPGLGLRLIYFSYDVKMKEKGDIPEGYSVSREKKERFSLILESASTNQTSMYLCASSLPYLRGDTQYFGPGTRLTVL.

The chain links TRBV7-2 to TRBJ2-5; perhaps TRBD2 as D (6 bases). V was trimmed by 0 bases and J by 2 bases, leaving 13 bases between them. CDR1 is SGHTA and CDR2 is FQGNSA in the germline V gene. This CDR3 comprises 16 residues. The CDR3 DNA reads TGTGCCAGCAGCTTAGCCCCGACCGGGGGACAAGAGACCCAGTACTTC. As protein: CASSLAPTGGQETQYF.

The table lists this clonotype with many counts. V and J are TRBV20-1 and TRBJ2-3; 9 nucleotides line up with TRBD2. Trimming at V came to 6 bases and at J to 1 base, leaving 5 bases not matched to a gene. Germline V gene data show CDR1 as DFQATT and CDR2 as SNEGSKA (reference sequence). The CDR3 covers 14 residues. CDR3 protein: CSALPSGGTDTQYF. The CDR3 bases are TGCAGTGCCCTGCCTAGCGGGGGCACAGATACGCAGTATTTT.

The rearrangement uses TRBV2 and TRBJ2-2; D unclear. V shed 8 bases and J shed 0 bases, with 7 bases lying between them. This CDR3 contains 13 residues. Germline V gene lookup returns CDR1 SNHLY and CDR2 FYNNEI. The CDR3 loop is CASGSANTGELFF. CDR3 DNA sequence: TGTGCCAGCGGGTCTGCGAACACCGGGGAGCTGTTTTTT.

This clonotype was counted many times. The V call is TRBV25-1, the J call TRBJ2-7; tentatively, D is TRBD1 (7 bases). V lost 0 bases, J lost 0 bases, and 9 bases lay in between. Germline-derived CDR1 and CDR2 are MGHDK and SYGVNS. The CDR3 runs 15 residues. CDR3 loop: CASSEYQGGSYEQYF. The DNA for the CDR3 is TGTGCCAGCAGTGAATATCAGGGGGGCTCCTACGAGCAGTACTTC.

This clonotype showed up many times. The chain employs TRBV5-1 and TRBJ2-3, with D possibly being TRBD1 (5 bases). Germline CDR1 and CDR2: SGHRS and YFSETQ. This CDR3 has 15 residues. V shed 0 bases and J shed 0 bases, with 8 bases lying between them. The CDR3, as DNA: TGCGCCAGCAGCTTGGAGGGGAAGAGCACAGATACGCAGTATTTT. This translates into CASSLEGKSTDTQYF. The entire variable domain, with the rest obtained from reference TRBV5-1 and TRBJ2-3, is as follows: KAGVTQTPRYLIKTRGQQVTLSCSPISGHRSVSWYQQTPGQGLQFLFEYFSETQRNKGNFPGRFSGRQFSNSRSEMNVSTLELGDSALYLCASSLEGKSTDTQYFGPGTRLTVL.

This clonotype was detected ten times or more. This chain connects TRBV12-3 or TRBV12-4 to TRBJ1-2; 11 bases align to TRBD1. This CDR3 is 13 amino acids long. V trimming: 5 bases; J trimming: 8 bases; junction bases outside the gene matches: 4. As DNA, the CDR3 is TGTGCCAGCAGTCAGGACAGGGGGCTCGGCTACACCTTC. It is translated as CASSQDRGLGYTF.

The chain joins TRBV30 to TRBJ2-7, with 11 bases identical to TRBD1. CDR3 size: 13 residues. Looked up from germline, CDR1 is GTSNPN and CDR2 is SVGIG (reference sequence). J gave up 7 bases and V 5 bases, and 7 bases lay outside the gene matches. CDR3 region: CAWGQGALREQYF. CDR3 DNA sequence: TGTGCCTGGGGACAGGGGGCGCTGAGGGAGCAGTACTTC.

This clonotype has only a few counts. The chain is built from TRBV20-1 and TRBJ2-3; 10 positions agree with TRBD2. Germline trimming cut 1 base from V and 4 bases from J; bases unmatched to any gene: 5. This CDR3 comprises 15 residues. CDR1 is DFQATT, CDR2 SNEGSKA, per germline (reference sequence). CDR3 in amino acids: CSARVQRGGPDTQYF. DNA for the CDR3: TGCAGTGCTAGAGTTCAGCGGGGGGGCCCAGATACGCAGTATTTT.

This clonotype was recorded at least ten times. As DNA, the CDR3 is TGCAGTGCTAGACCGACAGGGCCGGGAACTGAAGCTTTCTTT. This sequence encodes CSARPTGPGTEAFF. This chain joins TRBV20-1 and TRBJ1-1; TRBD1 aligns across 7 bases. The CDR3 sequence is 14 residues long. V trimming: 2 bases; J trimming: 5 bases; junction bases outside the gene matches: 8. The germline V gene has CDR1 DFQATT and CDR2 SNEGSKA (reference sequence).

This clonotype has a count of ten or more. The V call is TRBV6-5, the J call TRBJ2-2; D call uncertain. Germline CDR1 is MNHEY and CDR2 is SVGAGI. V was shortened by 0 bases and J by 3 bases, with 5 bases between the two germline ends. The CDR3 extends over 14 amino acids. Here the CDR3 DNA reads TGTGCCAGCAGTTACTCGGTCCACACCGGGGAGCTGTTTTTT. It yields the protein CASSYSVHTGELFF.

Details on this clonotype: Since a much larger clone is just one base distant, this may be a read error. This chain connects TRBV29-1 to TRBJ1-5, with a tentative D call TRBD1 (5 bases). V was shortened by 0 bases and J by 11 bases, with 17 bases between the two germline ends. CDR3 length: 14 amino acids. Per germline, CDR1 SQVTM and CDR2 ANQGSEA. The CDR3 DNA sequence: TGCAGCGTTGAAGATCGGGGCGGGCAAGGGACCCAGCATTTT. This sequence encodes CSVEDRGGQGTQHF.

At least ten counts were recorded for this clonotype. The gene calls are TRBV5-5 and TRBJ2-7; D is unresolved. The V gene's germline CDR1 is SGHKS and CDR2 YYEKEE (reference sequence). The CDR3 spans 12 residues. V dropped 2 bases and J dropped 5 bases, with 8 bases sitting between them. Here the CDR3 DNA reads TGTGCCAGCAGCTTAAGATCTGACGAGCAGTACTTC. The encoded protein is CASSLRSDEQYF. The full variable domain, rest sourced from reference TRBV5-5 and TRBJ2-7, is DAGVTQSPTHLIKTRGQQVTLRCSPISGHKSVSWYQQVLGQGPQFIFQYYEKEERGRGNFPDRFSARQFPNYSSELNVNALLLGDSALYLCASSLRSDEQYFGPGTRLTVT.

J is TRBJ2-3 and V is TRBV5-1; TRBD2 matches 7 bases. This CDR3 comprises 16 residues. CDR1 is SGHRS and CDR2 is YFSETQ in the germline V gene. The V and J ends lost 0 bases and 2 bases, in that order; junction bases with no gene match: 6. CDR3 sequence (DNA): TGCGCCAGCAGCTTGGAAGGTCGGGAGGACACAGATACGCAGTATTTT. This sequence encodes CASSLEGREDTDTQYF.

This clonotype was picked up many times. V and J are TRBV6-5 and TRBJ1-1; D remains ambiguous. V lost 2 bases to trimming and J lost 3 bases, with 10 bases between them. Germline values: CDR1 MNHEY, CDR2 SVGAGI. The CDR3 covers 14 residues. In DNA form, the CDR3 reads TGTGCCAGCAGTTACGCGGGTAGGGACACTGAAGCTTTCTTT. Its translation: CASSYAGRDTEAFF.

A remark on this clonotype: One base away lies a much larger clone, so this may be a sequencing read error. This chain connects TRBV12-3 or TRBV12-4 to TRBJ2-3; the D is unclear. The length of the CDR3 is 14 residues. CDR3 sequence: CTSSPSHGADTQYF. CDR3 coding DNA: TGTACCAGCAGTCCGTCTCACGGAGCAGATACGCAGTATTTT.

In this sample, this clonotype turned up a few times. The chain uses TRBV20-1 and TRBJ2-3; D gene ambiguous. The CDR3 extends over 15 amino acids. Germline V lookup: CDR1 DFQATT, CDR2 SNEGSKA (reference sequence). V shed 4 bases and J shed 3 bases, with 17 bases lying between them. Here the CDR3 DNA reads TGCAGTGCTACCCCGGGTCCGTCGCGGACAGATACGCAGTATTTT. This codes for CSATPGPSRTDTQYF.